These T cell receptor beta chains were read from a single sample in a study of siplizumab effects on memory and regulatory T cells. Clones were read by immunoSEQ multiplex PCR, and TCRdb kept only the in-frame ones, dropping some. The sample has more than 85,000 clones, approximately 90% seen once. The specimen was Tregs sorted from blood. The receptors come from a human donor in good health. CDR3s leave out the opening cysteine and the closing phenylalanine or tryptophan.

cdr3_aa j_call v_call
ASSQDHRRTGEQF TRBJ2-1 TRBV4-1
ASSYLRGQGYGYT TRBJ1-2 TRBV5-5
ASSPMTGIATDTQY TRBJ2-3 TRBV18
ASSAYASGRGATYEQY TRBJ2-7 TRBV9
ASSLPKVGGNYEQY TRBJ2-7 TRBV7-9
ASSLGRTPGETQY TRBJ2-5 TRBV5-1
ASRRQGESPLH TRBJ1-6 TRBV2
ASSQGDGYT TRBJ1-2 TRBV25-1
ASSFLSGEQY TRBJ2-7 TRBV5-1
ASSQVWGSGTGGNQPQH TRBJ1-5 TRBV4-1
ASSLFGQEYWPQH TRBJ1-5 TRBV28
ASSPLDRGVNEQY . TRBV18
ASSLGVGDTGELF TRBJ2-2 TRBV7-9
ASSLSSGRRNEQF TRBJ2-1 TRBV7-3
ASSPQRKSEQY TRBJ2-7 TRBV5-4
ASRPSGSWDTQY TRBJ2-3 TRBV6-6
ASSLELAGGREQY TRBJ2-7 TRBV5-4
ASSSAYEQY TRBJ2-7 TRBV5-4
ASSPSGGENIQY TRBJ2-4 TRBV18
ASGLITDTQY TRBJ2-3 TRBV2
ASSLDGSGNTIY TRBJ1-3 TRBV5-1
ASSLSFRTDNTDTQY TRBJ2-3 TRBV5-1
ASSLDREQY TRBJ2-7 TRBV7-2
ASSLAPISGQNYGYT TRBJ1-2 TRBV5-1
ASSDGDRANEKLF TRBJ1-4 TRBV2
ASSYSRETQY TRBJ2-5 TRBV6-6
AISALYEQY TRBJ2-7 TRBV10-3
ATSRDPRLAGYEQY TRBJ2-7 TRBV15
ASSFNQGEAQH TRBJ1-5 TRBV28
ASSDTGTGGLVSEKLF TRBJ1-4 TRBV25-1